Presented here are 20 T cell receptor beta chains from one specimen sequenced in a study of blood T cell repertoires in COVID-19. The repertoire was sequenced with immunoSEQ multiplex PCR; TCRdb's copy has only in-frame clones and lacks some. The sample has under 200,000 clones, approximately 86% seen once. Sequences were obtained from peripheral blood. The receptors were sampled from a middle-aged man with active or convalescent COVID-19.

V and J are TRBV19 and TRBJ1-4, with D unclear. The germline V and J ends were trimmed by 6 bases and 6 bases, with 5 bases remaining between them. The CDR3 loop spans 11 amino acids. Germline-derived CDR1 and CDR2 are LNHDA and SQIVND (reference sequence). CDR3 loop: CASSRYEKLFF. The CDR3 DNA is TGTGCCAGTAGCAGATATGAAAAACTGTTTTTT.

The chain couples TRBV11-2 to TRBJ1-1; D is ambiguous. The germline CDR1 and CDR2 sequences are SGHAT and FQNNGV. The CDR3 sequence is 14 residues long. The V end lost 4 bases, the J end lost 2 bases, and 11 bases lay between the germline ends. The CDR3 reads CASSSWATNTEAFF. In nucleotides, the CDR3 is TGTGCCAGCAGCTCTTGGGCCACTAACACTGAAGCTTTCTTT. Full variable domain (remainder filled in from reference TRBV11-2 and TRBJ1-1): EAGVAQSPRYKIIEKRQSVAFWCNPISGHATLYWYQQILGQGPKLLIQFQNNGVVDDSQLPKDRFSAERLKGVDSTLKIQPAKLEDSAVYLCASSSWATNTEAFFGQGTRLTVV.

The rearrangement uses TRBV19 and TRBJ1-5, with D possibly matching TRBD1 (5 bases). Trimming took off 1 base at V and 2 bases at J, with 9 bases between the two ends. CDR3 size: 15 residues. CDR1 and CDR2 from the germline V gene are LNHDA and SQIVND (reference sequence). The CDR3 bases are TGTGCCAGTAGTATAGTAGGCAGGGGCAATCAGCCCCAGCATTTT. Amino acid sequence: CASSIVGRGNQPQHF.

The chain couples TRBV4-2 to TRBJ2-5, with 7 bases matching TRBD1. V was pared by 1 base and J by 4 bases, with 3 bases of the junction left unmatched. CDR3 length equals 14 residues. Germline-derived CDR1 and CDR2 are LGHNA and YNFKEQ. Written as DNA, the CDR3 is TGTGCCAGCAGCCAAGTAGACAGGGTAGAGACCCAGTACTTC. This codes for CASSQVDRVETQYF.

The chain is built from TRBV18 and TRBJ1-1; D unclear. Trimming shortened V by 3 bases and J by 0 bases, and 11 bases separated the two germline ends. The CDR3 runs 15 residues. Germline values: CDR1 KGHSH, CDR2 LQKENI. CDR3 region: CASSPWGAMNTEAFF. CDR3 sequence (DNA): TGTGCCAGCTCACCCTGGGGAGCTATGAACACTGAAGCTTTCTTT.

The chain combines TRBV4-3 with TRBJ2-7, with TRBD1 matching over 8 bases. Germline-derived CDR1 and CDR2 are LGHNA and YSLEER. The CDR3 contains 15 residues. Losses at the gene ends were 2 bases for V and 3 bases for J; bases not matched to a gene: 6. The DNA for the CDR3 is TGCGCCAGCAGCCAATCCCCCACAGGGGGCTACGAGCAGTACTTC. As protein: CASSQSPTGGYEQYF.

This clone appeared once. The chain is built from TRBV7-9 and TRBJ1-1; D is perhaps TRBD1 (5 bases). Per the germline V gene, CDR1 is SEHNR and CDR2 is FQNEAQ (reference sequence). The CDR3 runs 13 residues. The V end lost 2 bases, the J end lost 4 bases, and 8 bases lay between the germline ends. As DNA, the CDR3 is TGTGCCAGCAGCTTACAGGGTGGCACTGAAGCTTTCTTT. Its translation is CASSLQGGTEAFF.

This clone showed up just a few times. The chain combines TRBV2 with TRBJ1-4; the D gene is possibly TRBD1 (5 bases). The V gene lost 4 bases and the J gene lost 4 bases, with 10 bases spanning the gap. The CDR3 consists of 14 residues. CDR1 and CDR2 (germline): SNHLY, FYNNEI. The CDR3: CASSALGGNEKLFF. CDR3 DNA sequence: TGTGCCAGCAGTGCGTTGGGGGGTAATGAAAAACTGTTTTTT.

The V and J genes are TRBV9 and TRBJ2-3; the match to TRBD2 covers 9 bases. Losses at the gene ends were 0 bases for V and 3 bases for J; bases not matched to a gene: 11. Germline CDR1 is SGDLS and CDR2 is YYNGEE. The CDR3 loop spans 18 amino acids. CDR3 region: CASSVELWRGGGTDTQYF. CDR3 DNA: TGTGCCAGCAGCGTAGAGCTTTGGCGGGGGGGCGGAACAGATACGCAGTATTTT. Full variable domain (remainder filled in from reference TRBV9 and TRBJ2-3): DSGVTQTPKHLITATGQRVTLRCSPRSGDLSVYWYQQSLDQGLQFLIQYYNGEERAKGNILERFSAQQFPDLHSELNLSSLELGDSALYFCASSVELWRGGGTDTQYFGPGTRLTVL.

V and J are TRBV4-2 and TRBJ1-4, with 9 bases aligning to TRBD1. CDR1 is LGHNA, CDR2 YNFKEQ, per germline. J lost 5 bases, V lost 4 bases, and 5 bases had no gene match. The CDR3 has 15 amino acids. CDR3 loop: CASSRDRGLNEKLFF. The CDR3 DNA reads TGTGCCAGCAGCCGAGACAGGGGGTTGAATGAAAAACTGTTTTTT.

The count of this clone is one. The CDR3 region is CASSSLAGGPSRELFF. The CDR3 DNA is TGTGCCAGCAGCTCACTAGCGGGAGGGCCCTCCCGGGAGCTGTTTTTT. The V call is TRBV13, the J call TRBJ2-2; 13 bases are shared with TRBD2. V shed 4 bases, J shed 9 bases, and the junction held 8 bases outside the gene matches. The CDR3 contains 16 residues. Germline CDR1 is PRHDT and CDR2 is FYEKMQ (reference sequence).

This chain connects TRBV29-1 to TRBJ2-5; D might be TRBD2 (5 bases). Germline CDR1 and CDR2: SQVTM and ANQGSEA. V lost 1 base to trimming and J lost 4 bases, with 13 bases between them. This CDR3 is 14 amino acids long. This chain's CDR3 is CSVEGEEAGETQYF. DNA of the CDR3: TGCAGCGTTGAAGGTGAGGAGGCGGGAGAGACCCAGTACTTC.

The CDR3 is CASSKVAGAGETQYF. The CDR3, as DNA: TGCGCCAGCAGCAAGGTAGCGGGAGCCGGTGAGACCCAGTACTTC. The chain carries TRBV5-1 and TRBJ2-5; 9 bases are shared with TRBD2. CDR3 length: 15 amino acids. Germline V gene data show CDR1 as SGHRS and CDR2 as YFSETQ. The J segment lost 5 bases and the V segment lost 4 bases, leaving 9 bases of the junction unmatched.

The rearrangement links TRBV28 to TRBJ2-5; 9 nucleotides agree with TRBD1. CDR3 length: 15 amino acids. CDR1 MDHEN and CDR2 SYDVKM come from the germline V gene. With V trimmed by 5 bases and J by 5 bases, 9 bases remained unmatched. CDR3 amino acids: CASSAGDREPETQYF. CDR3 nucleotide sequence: TGTGCCAGCAGTGCCGGGGACAGGGAGCCGGAGACCCAGTACTTC.

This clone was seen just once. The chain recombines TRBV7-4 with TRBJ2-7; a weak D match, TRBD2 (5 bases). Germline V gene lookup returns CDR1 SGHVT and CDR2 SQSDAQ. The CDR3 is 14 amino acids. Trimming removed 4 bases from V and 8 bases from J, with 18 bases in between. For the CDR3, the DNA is TGTGCCAGCAGCTCCCACGCCGGGGTTCGAAAGCAGTACTTC. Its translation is CASSSHAGVRKQYF.

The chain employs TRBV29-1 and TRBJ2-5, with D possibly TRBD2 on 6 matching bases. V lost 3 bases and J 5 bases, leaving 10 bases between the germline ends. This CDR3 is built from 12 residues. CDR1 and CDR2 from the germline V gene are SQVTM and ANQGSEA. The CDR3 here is CSVEAGPETQYF. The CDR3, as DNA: TGCAGCGTTGAGGCGGGGCCTGAGACCCAGTACTTC.

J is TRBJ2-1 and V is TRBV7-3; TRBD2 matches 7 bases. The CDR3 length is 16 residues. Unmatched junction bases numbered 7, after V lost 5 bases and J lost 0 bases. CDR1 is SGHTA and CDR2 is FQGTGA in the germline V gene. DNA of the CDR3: TGTGCCAGCAGCCCCCAGCGGGGATCCTCCTACAATGAGCAGTTCTTC. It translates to CASSPQRGSSYNEQFF.

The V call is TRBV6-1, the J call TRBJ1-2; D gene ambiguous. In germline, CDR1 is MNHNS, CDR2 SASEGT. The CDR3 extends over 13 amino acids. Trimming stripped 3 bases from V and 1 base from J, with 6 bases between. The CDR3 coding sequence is TGTGCCAGCAGTGAGGAGGATAACTATGGCTACACCTTC. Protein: CASSEEDNYGYTF.

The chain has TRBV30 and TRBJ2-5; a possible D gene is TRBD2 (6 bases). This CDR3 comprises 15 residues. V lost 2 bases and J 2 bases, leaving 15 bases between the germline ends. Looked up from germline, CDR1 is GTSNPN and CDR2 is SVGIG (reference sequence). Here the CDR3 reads CAWSQSRGVQETQYF. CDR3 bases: TGTGCCTGGAGTCAATCGCGGGGCGTTCAAGAGACCCAGTACTTC.

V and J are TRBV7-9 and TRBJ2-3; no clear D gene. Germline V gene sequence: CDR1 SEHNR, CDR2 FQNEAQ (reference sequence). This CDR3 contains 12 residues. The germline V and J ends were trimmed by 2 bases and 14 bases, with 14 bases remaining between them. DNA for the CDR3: TGTGCCAGCAGCTTAATGGGCCCCCAGGCGTATTTT. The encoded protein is CASSLMGPQAYF. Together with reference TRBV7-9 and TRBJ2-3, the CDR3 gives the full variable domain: DTGVSQNPRHKITKRGQNVTFRCDPISEHNRLYWYRQTLGQGPEFLTYFQNEAQLEKSRLLSDRFSAERPKGSFSTLEIQRTEQGDSAMYLCASSLMGPQAYFGPGTRLTVL.